Included here is one T cell receptor (beta chain) sequence, with context. What it binds is not known. A much larger clone lies a single base off, so this may be a read error. Full-length variable regions came from constant-region reverse primers plus semi-nested Nested Universal Primer A PCR. TCRdb re-analysed the 5' RACE reads in MiXCR, keeping a single row per CDR3 protein. The profile covers 50,000 to 75,000 distinct CDR3 sequences, with 22% appearing a single time and approximately 3.1% taken by the ten largest. The CDR3 runs to 12 residues. The V gene's germline CDR1 is SGHTA and CDR2 FQGNSA. Whole-study findings and limits: The larger cohort examined one V-J beta rearrangement, not whole repertoires. In terms of TCR gene usage, tumor memory CD4+ T cells clustered together with blood and lymph node memory CD4+ cells, as well as with lymph node naive CD4+ cells.

The receptor's source is a female donor with breast cancer. Material for sequencing was memory CD4+ T cells sorted from a lymph node. Specified subset: memory CD4+ T cells, CD4+CD45RO+CD25-. The gene calls are TRBV7-2 and TRBJ1-2; D gene ambiguous. CDR3 in amino acids: CSSSLEDYGYTF. The CDR3 DNA reads as TGTTCCAGCAGCTTAGAGGACTATGGCTACACCTTC.